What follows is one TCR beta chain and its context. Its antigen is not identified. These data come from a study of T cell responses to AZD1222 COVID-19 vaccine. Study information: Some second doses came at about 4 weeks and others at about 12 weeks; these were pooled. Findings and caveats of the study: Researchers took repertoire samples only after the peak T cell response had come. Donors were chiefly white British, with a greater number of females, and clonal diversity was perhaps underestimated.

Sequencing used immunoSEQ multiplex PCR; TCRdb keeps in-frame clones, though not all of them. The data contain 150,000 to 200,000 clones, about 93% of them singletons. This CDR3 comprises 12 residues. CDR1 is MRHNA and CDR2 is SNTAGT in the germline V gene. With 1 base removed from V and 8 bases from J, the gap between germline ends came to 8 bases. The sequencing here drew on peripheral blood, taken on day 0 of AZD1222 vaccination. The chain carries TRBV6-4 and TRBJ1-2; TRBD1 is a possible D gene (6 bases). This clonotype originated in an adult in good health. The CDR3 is CASSDYRAGYTF. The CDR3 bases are TGTGCCAGCAGTGACTACAGGGCAGGCTACACCTTC.